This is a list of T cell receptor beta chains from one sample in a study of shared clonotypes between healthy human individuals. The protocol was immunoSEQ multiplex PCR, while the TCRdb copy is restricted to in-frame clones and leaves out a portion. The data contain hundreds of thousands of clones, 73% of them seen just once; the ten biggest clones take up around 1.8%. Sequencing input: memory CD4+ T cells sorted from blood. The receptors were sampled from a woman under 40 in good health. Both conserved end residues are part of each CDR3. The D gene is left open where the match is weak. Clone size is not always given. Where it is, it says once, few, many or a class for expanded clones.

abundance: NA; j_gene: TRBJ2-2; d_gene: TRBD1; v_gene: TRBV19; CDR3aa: CADLTGVANTGELFF; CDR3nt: TGTGCGGATTTAACAGGGGTAGCAAACACCGGGGAGCTGTTTTTT
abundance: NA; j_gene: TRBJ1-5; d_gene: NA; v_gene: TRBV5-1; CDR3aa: CASSPGHESNQPQHF; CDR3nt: TGCGCCAGCAGTCCGGGACATGAAAGCAATCAGCCCCAGCATTTT
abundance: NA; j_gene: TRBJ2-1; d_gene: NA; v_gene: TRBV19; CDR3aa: CASSPGQGGFNEQFF; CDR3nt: TGTGCCAGTAGTCCCGGACAGGGAGGGTTCAATGAGCAGTTCTTC
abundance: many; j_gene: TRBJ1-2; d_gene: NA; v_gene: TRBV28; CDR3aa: CASSPAGEGWYGYTF; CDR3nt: TGTGCCAGCAGTCCGGCGGGTGAGGGCTGGTATGGCTACACCTTC
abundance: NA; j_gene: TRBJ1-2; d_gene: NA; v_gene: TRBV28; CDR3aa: CASSLSANYGYTF; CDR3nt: TGTGCCAGCAGTTTGTCAGCTAACTATGGCTACACCTTC
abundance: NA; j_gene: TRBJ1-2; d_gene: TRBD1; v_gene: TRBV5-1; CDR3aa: CASSTSPGTGGYGYTF; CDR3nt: TGCGCCAGCAGCACATCCCCTGGGACAGGGGGCTATGGCTACACCTTC
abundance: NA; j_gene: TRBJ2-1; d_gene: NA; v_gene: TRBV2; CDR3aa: CASSVSPHNEQFF; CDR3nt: TGTGCCAGCAGTGTTAGTCCCCACAATGAGCAGTTCTTC
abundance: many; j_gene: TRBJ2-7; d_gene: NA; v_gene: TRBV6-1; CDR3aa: CASSADGRSYEQYF; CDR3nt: TGTGCCAGCAGTGCGGACGGCCGCTCCTACGAGCAGTACTTC
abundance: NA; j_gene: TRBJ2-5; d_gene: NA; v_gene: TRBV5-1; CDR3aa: CASSLRSQVGQETQYF; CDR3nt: TGCGCCAGCAGCTTGCGTTCCCAGGTGGGCCAAGAGACCCAGTACTTC
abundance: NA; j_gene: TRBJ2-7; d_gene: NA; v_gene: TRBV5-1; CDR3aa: CASSLDRWGEQYF; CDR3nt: TGCGCCAGCAGCTTGGATAGGTGGGGCGAGCAGTACTTC
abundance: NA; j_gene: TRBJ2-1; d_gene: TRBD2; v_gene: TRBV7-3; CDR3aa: CASSPGLAGSKEQFF; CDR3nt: TGTGCCAGCAGCCCGGGACTAGCGGGGAGTAAAGAGCAGTTCTTC
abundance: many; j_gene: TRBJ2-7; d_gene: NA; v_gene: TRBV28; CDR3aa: CASRDPSTRRRNEQYF; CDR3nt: TGTGCCAGCAGAGACCCTTCGACTAGGAGGAGAAACGAGCAGTACTTC
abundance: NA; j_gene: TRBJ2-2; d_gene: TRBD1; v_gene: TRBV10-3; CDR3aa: CAISDGQGLTGELFF; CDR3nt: TGTGCCATCAGTGACGGACAGGGCTTGACCGGGGAGCTGTTTTTT
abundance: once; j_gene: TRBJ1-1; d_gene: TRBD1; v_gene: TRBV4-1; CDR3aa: CASSQRYGTDMNTEAFF; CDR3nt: TGCGCCAGCAGCCAAAGGTACGGGACAGACATGAACACTGAAGCTTTCTTT
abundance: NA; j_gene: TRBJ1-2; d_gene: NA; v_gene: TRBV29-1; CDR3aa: CSGVVGTDYGYTF; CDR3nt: TGCAGCGGGGTCGTTGGGACCGATTATGGCTACACCTTC
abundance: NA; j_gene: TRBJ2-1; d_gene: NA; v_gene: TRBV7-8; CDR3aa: CASSPHRSRGNEQFF; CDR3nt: TGTGCCAGCAGCCCCCACAGGAGCCGGGGCAATGAGCAGTTCTTC
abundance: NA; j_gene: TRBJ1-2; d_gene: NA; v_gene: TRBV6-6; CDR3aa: CASSYRGTDSNTF; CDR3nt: TGTGCCAGCAGTTACCGCGGGACCGACTCAAACACCTTC
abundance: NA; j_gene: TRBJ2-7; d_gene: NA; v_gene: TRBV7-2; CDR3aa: CASSLGPGGTYEQYF; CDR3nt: TGTGCCAGCAGCTTAGGTCCCGGCGGTACCTACGAGCAGTACTTC
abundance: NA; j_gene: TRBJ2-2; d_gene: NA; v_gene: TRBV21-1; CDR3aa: CAKRDSGELFF; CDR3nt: TGTGCTAAGCGCGATTCCGGGGAGCTGTTTTTT
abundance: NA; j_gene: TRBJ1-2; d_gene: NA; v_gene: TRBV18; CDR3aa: CASSRNTGQSSYGYTF; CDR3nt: TGTGCCAGCTCTCGTAATACCGGACAGTCTAGCTATGGCTACACCTTC
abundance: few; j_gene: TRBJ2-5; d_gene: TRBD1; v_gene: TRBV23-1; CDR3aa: CASSQSKGQQQETQYF; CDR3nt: TGCGCCAGCAGTCAATCGAAGGGACAGCAACAAGAGACCCAGTACTTC
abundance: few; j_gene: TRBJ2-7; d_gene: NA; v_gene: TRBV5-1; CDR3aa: CASSLVGRGEQYF; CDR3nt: TGCGCCAGCAGCTTGGTGGGCAGGGGCGAGCAGTACTTC
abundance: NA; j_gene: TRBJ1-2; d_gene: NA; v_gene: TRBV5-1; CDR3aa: CASSLSSGNYGYTF; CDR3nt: TGCGCCAGCAGCTTGTCGTCCGGGAACTATGGCTACACCTTC
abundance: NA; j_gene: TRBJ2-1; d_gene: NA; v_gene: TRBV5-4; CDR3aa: CASNSPGPYNEQFF; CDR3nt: TGTGCCAGCAACTCCCCGGGACCTTACAATGAGCAGTTCTTC
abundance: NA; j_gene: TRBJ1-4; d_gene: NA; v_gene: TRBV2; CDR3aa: CASSDRDHVGEKLFF; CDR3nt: TGTGCCAGCAGCGACCGGGATCATGTAGGGGAAAAACTGTTTTTT
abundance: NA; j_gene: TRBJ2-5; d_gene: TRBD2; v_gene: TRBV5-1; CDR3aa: CASTFSSGSQETQYF; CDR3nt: TGCGCCAGCACCTTTTCTAGCGGGAGTCAAGAGACCCAGTACTTC
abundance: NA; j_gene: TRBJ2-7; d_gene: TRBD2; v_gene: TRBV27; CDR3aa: CASRPYRSSGSPVEQYF; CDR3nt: TGTGCCAGCAGGCCATATCGAAGTAGCGGGAGTCCGGTCGAGCAGTACTTC
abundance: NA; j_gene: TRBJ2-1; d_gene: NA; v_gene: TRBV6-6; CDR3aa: CASRESTGQNEQFF; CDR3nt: TGTGCCAGCAGAGAGTCTACAGGGCAAAATGAGCAGTTCTTC
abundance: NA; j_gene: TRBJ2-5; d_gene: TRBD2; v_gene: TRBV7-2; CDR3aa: CASSLGYSGRLGTQYF; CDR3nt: TGTGCCAGCAGCTTAGGGTATAGCGGGAGGTTGGGGACCCAGTACTTC
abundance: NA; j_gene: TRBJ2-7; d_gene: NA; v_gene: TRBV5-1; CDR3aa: CASRWTAGEAEQYF; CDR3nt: TGCGCCAGCAGGTGGACAGCGGGCGAGGCCGAGCAGTACTTC
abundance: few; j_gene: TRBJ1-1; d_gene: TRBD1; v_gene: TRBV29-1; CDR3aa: CSVAGTGFSTEAFF; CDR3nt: TGCAGCGTTGCCGGGACAGGGTTTAGCACTGAAGCTTTCTTT
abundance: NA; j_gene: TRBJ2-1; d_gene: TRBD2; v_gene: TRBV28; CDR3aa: CASIPGGSGFRNEQFF; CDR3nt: TGTGCCAGCATCCCAGGCGGGAGCGGGTTTAGGAATGAGCAGTTCTTC
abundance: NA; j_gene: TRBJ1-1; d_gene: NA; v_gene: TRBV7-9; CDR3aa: CASSSYRSSEAFF; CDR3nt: TGTGCCAGCAGCTCTTACAGGTCTTCTGAAGCTTTCTTT
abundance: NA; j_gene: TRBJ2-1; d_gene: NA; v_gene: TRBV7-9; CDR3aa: CASCRTEKNEQFF; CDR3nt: TGTGCCAGCTGTCGGACAGAAAAAAATGAGCAGTTCTTC
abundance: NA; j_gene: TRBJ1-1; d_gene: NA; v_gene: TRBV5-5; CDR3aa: CASSLGSVNTEAFF; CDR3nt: TGTGCCAGCAGCTTGGGGTCCGTGAACACTGAAGCTTTCTTT
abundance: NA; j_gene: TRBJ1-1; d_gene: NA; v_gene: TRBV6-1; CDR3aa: CASSDLEEAFF; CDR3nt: TGTGCCAGCAGTGATTTAGAGGAAGCTTTCTTT
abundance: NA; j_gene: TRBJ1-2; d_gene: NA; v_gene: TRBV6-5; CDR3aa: CASSYGAGFGYTF; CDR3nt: TGTGCCAGCAGTTACGGCGCCGGTTTTGGCTACACCTTC
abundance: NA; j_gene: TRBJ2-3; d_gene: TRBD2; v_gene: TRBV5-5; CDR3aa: CASRSFAGGGDTQYF; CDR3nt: TGTGCCAGCAGGTCTTTCGCGGGAGGGGGAGATACGCAGTATTTT
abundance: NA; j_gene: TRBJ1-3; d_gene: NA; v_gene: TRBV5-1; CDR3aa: CASSPGTDGNTIYF; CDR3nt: TGCGCCAGCAGCCCCGGGACCGACGGAAACACCATATATTTT
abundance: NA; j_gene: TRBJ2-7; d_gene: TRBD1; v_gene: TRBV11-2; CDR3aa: CASSGYRGSYEQYF; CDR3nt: TGTGCCAGCAGCGGTTACAGGGGTTCCTACGAGCAGTACTTC
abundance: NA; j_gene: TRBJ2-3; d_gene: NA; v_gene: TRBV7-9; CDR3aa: CASSQDSGTTTQYF; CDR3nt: TGTGCCAGCAGCCAAGATAGCGGTACGACCACGCAGTATTTT
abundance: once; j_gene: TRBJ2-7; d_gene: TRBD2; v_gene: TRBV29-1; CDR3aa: CSVEGLAGGLFGQYF; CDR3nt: TGCAGCGTCGAGGGACTAGCGGGAGGTCTTTTTGGGCAGTACTTC
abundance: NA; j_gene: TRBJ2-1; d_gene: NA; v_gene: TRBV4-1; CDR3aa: CASSQPLADAYNEQFF; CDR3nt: TGCGCCAGCAGCCAGCCACTCGCCGACGCCTACAATGAGCAGTTCTTC
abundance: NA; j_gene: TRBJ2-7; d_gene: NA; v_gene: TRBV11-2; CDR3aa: CASTAGAGWGYEQYF; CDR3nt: TGTGCCAGCACCGCAGGGGCGGGGTGGGGGTACGAGCAGTACTTC
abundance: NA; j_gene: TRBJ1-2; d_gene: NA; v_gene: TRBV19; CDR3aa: CASTVVWQGQNYGYTF; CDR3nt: TGTGCCAGTACAGTCGTCTGGCAGGGCCAAAACTATGGCTACACCTTC
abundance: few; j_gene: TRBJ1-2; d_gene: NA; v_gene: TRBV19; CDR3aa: CASMPQDLMNFAAYGYTF; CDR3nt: TGTGCCAGTATGCCGCAGGATCTGATGAATTTTGCGGCTTATGGCTACACCTTC
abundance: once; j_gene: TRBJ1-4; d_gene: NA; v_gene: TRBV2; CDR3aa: CASTRTGGGNEKLFF; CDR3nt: TGTGCCAGCACCCGAACCGGGGGAGGGAATGAAAAACTGTTTTTT
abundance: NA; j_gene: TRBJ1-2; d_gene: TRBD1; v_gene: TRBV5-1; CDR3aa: CASSDSQTTGTENYGYTF; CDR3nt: TGCGCCAGCAGCGACTCCCAAACGACCGGGACAGAGAACTATGGCTACACCTTC
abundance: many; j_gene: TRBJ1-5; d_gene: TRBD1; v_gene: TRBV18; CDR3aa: CASTMGQGEPQHF; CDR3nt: TGTGCCAGCACGATGGGACAGGGAGAGCCCCAGCATTTT
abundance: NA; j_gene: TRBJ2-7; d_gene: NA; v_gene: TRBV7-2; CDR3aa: CASSSPRGHFHEQYF; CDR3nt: TGTGCCAGCAGCTCCCCTCGGGGACATTTCCACGAGCAGTACTTC
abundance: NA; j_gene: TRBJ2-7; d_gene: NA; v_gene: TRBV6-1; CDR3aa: CASSLLPDSSYEQYF; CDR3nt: TGTGCCAGCAGCCTATTACCGGACTCCTCCTACGAGCAGTACTTC
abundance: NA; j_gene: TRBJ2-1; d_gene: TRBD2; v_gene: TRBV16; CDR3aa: CASSTLTSGSNEQFF; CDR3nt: TGTGCCAGCAGCACACTGACTAGCGGGAGCAATGAGCAGTTCTTC
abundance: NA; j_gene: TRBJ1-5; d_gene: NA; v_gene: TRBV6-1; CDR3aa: CASSSQDRSNQPQHF; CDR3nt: TGTGCCAGCAGTAGCCAAGACAGGAGCAATCAGCCCCAGCATTTT
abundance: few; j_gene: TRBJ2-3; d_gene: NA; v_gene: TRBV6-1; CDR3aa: CASIRDDTQYF; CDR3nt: TGTGCCAGCATTAGGGACGATACGCAGTATTTT
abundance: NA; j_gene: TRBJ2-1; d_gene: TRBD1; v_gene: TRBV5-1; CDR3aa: CASSLGTGAIQGFF; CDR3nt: TGCGCCAGCAGCTTGGGGACAGGGGCCATTCAGGGGTTCTTC